This T cell receptor beta chain was observed in a study of blood T cell repertoires in COVID-19. About this clone: The sample contains more than one DNA sequence encoding this CDR3.

Deletions cut 1 base from V and 5 bases from J, with 17 bases between. Germline V gives CDR1 SEHNR, CDR2 FQNEAQ (reference sequence). This CDR3 spans 16 amino acids. Clones were read by immunoSEQ multiplex PCR, and TCRdb kept only the in-frame ones, dropping some. The table lists roughly 120,000 clones, nearly 90% of them singletons. Sequenced input: peripheral blood. This chain joins TRBV7-9 and TRBJ2-5; no firm D call. The sequence was collected from a woman aged 60-75 years with COVID-19, enrolled during active disease. The CDR3 region has the DNA TGTGCCAGCAGCTTAGGTTTAGCCCGGTCGCGGGAGACCCAGTACTTC. Translation gives CASSLGLARSRETQYF.